This TCR beta chain was documented in a study of siplizumab effects on memory and regulatory T cells. Repertoires were generated with immunoSEQ multiplex PCR, while TCRdb's copy carries only in-frame clones and drops some. The profile shows fewer than 120,000 clones, over 85% of them singletons. Study findings and constraints: Proliferating Tregs' suppressive function in siplizumab cultures went unconfirmed. Researchers could map only a minor fraction of alloreactive clones to unstimulated subsets. Controls had 25% to 30% Treg-derived mappable alloreactive CD4+ clones on average, versus less than 70% with siplizumab. Naive T cells looked more diverse than memory cells, and they looked like major contributors to the alloresponse.

Per the germline V gene, CDR1 is MGHDK and CDR2 is SYGVNS. The CDR3 runs to 15 residues. V shed 6 bases, J shed 3 bases, and the junction held 6 bases outside the gene matches. As to this clone: The antigen remains unidentified.

The clonotype originates from a human donor in good health. The sequenced material came from CD4+ T cells sorted from blood. The rearrangement links TRBV25-1 to TRBJ2-1; 9 bases align to TRBD2. CDR3 in amino acids: CASSPLAGLYNEQFF. CDR3 nucleotide sequence: TGTGCCAGCAGCCCACTAGCGGGCCTCTACAATGAGCAGTTCTTC.